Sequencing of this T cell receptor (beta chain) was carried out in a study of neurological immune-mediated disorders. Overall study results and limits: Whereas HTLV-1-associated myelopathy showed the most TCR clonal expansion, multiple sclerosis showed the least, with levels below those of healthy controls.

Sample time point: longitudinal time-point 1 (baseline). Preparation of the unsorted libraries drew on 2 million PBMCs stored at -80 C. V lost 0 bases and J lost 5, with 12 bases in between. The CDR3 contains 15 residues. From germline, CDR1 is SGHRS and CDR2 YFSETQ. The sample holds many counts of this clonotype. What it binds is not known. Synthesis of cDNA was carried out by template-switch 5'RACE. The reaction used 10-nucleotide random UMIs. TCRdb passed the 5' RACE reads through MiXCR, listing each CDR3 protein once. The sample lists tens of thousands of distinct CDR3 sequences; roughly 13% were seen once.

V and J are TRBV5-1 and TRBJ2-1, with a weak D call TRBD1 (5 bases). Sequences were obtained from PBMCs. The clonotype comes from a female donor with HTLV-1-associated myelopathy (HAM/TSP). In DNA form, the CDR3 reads TGCGCCAGCAGCTTGGCCTCTCAGGGAAACAATGAGCAGTTCTTC. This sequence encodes CASSLASQGNNEQFF.